The clone carrying this TCR beta chain showed up just once. V dropped 1 base and J dropped 2 bases, with 15 bases sitting between them. The CDR3 extends over 16 amino acids. Germline CDR1 MGHRA, CDR2 YSYEKL. The data are from a study of blood T cell repertoires in COVID-19. Overall study context: PBMCs, B-cell-depleted T cells, or T cells provided the cDNA or gDNA that made up the material.

Original handling: Amplified reference gene primers provided the basis for estimating nucleated cell counts. The method was immunoSEQ multiplex PCR; TCRdb's version includes in-frame clones alone and lacks a portion of them. Clone size and the V and J calls come from that table; the DNA yielded D and trimming. Among under 80,000 clones listed, 65% to 80% were seen once. The clonotype originates from a human donor in a cohort sampled during active COVID-19. The specimen was peripheral blood. This sequence joins TRBV4-1 and TRBJ2-7; D is undetermined. CDR3 nucleotides: TGCGCCAGCAGCCAAGTTCACAACCCTTACACCTACGAGCAGTACTTC. Translating gives CASSQVHNPYTYEQYF.